Given below is one T cell receptor (beta chain) in context. Its antigen is still unknown. The entry originates in a study of cytomegalovirus exposure and HLA in healthy donors. Turning to the study itself: Among the 300 to 500 genotyped donors, 81% were placed in the Caucasian-associated ancestry cluster. Study-level findings and limits: The later analysis indicated that the majority of CMV-associated TCR beta chains appeared HLA-restricted.

The PCR employed 60 Vbeta primers together with 13 Jbeta primers. Assay: immunoSEQ multiplex PCR; the TCRdb copy retains only in-frame clones and omits some. The sample records some 150,000 clones, around 80% being singletons. Germline V gene lookup returns CDR1 MNHEY and CDR2 SMNVEV (reference sequence). This CDR3 is 14 amino acids long. V shed 6 bases and J shed 0 bases, with 9 bases lying between them. The TCR comes from a man in his forties or fifties in good health and CMV-seronegative. The chain is built from TRBV27 and TRBJ1-5; unclear D gene. The sequenced sample was PBMCs. CDR3 amino acids: CASRRVNSNQPQHF. The CDR3 DNA is TGTGCCAGCAGGCGAGTCAATAGCAATCAGCCCCAGCATTTT.